This passage covers 13 T cell receptor beta chains from one sample sequenced in a study of ipilimumab plus nivolumab after autologous stem cell transplantation. The table came from immunoSEQ multiplex PCR; TCRdb's copy has only in-frame clones and leaves some out. Among tens of thousands of clones listed, approximately 83% were seen once. The input for sequencing was PBMCs, taken in a trial of ipilimumab plus nivolumab as post-transplant consolidation. These receptors originate from a male donor with diffuse large B-cell lymphoma.

This chain connects TRBV19 to TRBJ1-5, with 8 bases aligning to TRBD1. Germline V gene lookup returns CDR1 LNHDA and CDR2 SQIVND (reference sequence). The CDR3 totals 14 residues. Germline trimming cut 4 bases from V and 6 bases from J; bases unmatched to any gene: 5. The CDR3 reads CASSTDRGGQPQHF. The CDR3 coding sequence is TGTGCCAGTAGTACCGACAGGGGAGGTCAGCCCCAGCATTTT.

J is TRBJ1-2 and V is TRBV7-9; D remains ambiguous. There are 13 residues in the CDR3. V lost 6 bases to trimming and J lost 7 bases, with 15 bases between them. Per germline, CDR1 SEHNR and CDR2 FQNEAQ (reference sequence). The CDR3 DNA is TGTGCCAGCAGGCAAACAAGTAGGCTTGGCTACACCTTC. It codes for CASRQTSRLGYTF.

The chain is built from TRBV30 and TRBJ2-1; 7 nucleotides align to TRBD1. CDR1 and CDR2 (germline): GTSNPN, SVGIG (reference sequence). The CDR3 contains 14 residues. Trimming cost V 5 bases and J 3 bases; bases outside gene matches: 7. The CDR3 nucleotides read TGTGCCTGGTCGACAGGGAAGGGCTACAATGAGCAGTTCTTC. This gives the protein CAWSTGKGYNEQFF.

The CDR3 DNA reads TGCGCCAGCAGTGAGGGGGAGCACACTGAAGCTTTCTTT. Its protein is CASSEGEHTEAFF. The V gene is TRBV10-2, the J gene TRBJ1-1; D unresolved. The CDR3 contains 13 residues. The germline V gene has CDR1 WSHSY and CDR2 SAAADI. Trimming shortened V by 2 bases and J by 3 bases, and 7 bases separated the two germline ends.

The chain is built from TRBV5-4 and TRBJ2-7; 12 positions agree with TRBD2. V lost 5 bases and J lost 5; bases outside the gene matches: 8. Germline V gene data show CDR1 as SGHNT and CDR2 as YYREEE (reference sequence). The CDR3 has 15 residues. This CDR3 reads CASSLASGGVNEQYF. The CDR3 DNA reads as TGTGCCAGCAGTCTCGCTAGCGGGGGGGTGAACGAGCAGTACTTC.

The chain couples TRBV6-5 to TRBJ2-5; D is ambiguous. The end of the DNA is better explained by TRBJ2-7, so the J call may be wrong. This CDR3 has 13 residues. Germline values: CDR1 MNHEY, CDR2 SVGAGI. Written as DNA, the CDR3 is TGTGCAGCCCGACCCGCAAGCTCCTACGAGCAGTACTTC. Protein sequence: CAARPASSYEQYF.

The chain carries TRBV27 and TRBJ1-5; perhaps TRBD1 as D (5 bases). V lost 5 bases and J lost 2, with 10 bases in between. Germline V gene data show CDR1 as MNHEY and CDR2 as SMNVEV (reference sequence). This CDR3 region has 14 residues. The chain's CDR3 is CASSAQGGNQPQHF. In DNA form, the CDR3 reads TGTGCCAGCAGTGCTCAGGGTGGCAATCAGCCCCAGCATTTT.

CDR3 coding DNA: TGCGCCAGCAGCTTGGTGCCAGGAATATCCTACGAGCAGTACTTC. Its translation is CASSLVPGISYEQYF. The rearrangement joins TRBV5-1 to TRBJ2-7; no firm D call. V shed 0 bases and J shed 1 base, with 11 bases lying between them. This CDR3 contains 15 residues. CDR1 and CDR2 from the germline V gene are SGHRS and YFSETQ. Combining the CDR3 with reference TRBV5-1 and TRBJ2-7 gives the whole variable domain KAGVTQTPRYLIKTRGQQVTLSCSPISGHRSVSWYQQTPGQGLQFLFEYFSETQRNKGNFPGRFSGRQFSNSRSEMNVSTLELGDSALYLCASSLVPGISYEQYFGPGTRLTVT.

The J gene is TRBJ1-1, the V gene TRBV25-1; 8 nucleotides agree with TRBD1. CDR1 is MGHDK, CDR2 SYGVNS, per germline. There are 15 residues in the CDR3. V lost 3 bases and J lost 3; bases outside the gene matches: 6. In DNA, the CDR3 is TGTGCCAGCAGTGACCTCGGACAGGGTTACACTGAAGCTTTCTTT. This encodes CASSDLGQGYTEAFF.

The chain combines TRBV5-4 with TRBJ2-7; possible D gene TRBD2, 6 bases. Trimming took off 0 bases at V and 1 base at J, with 8 bases between the two ends. The CDR3 has 14 amino acids. From germline, CDR1 is SGHNT and CDR2 YYREEE (reference sequence). DNA for the CDR3: TGTGCCAGCAGCTTGGGACGGGGGTCCTACGAGCAGTACTTC. Amino acid sequence: CASSLGRGSYEQYF.

The CDR3 DNA reads TGTGCCAGCAGGCCACCGGGGGGCAGAGGTTCACCCCTCCACTTT. Its translation is CASRPPGGRGSPLHF. J is TRBJ1-6 and V is TRBV6-5, with D possibly TRBD1 on 6 matching bases. V gave up 6 bases and J gave up 9 bases, with 18 bases separating them. CDR1 MNHEY and CDR2 SVGAGI come from the germline V gene. CDR3 length: 15 amino acids.

This chain links TRBV5-1 with TRBJ2-3; TRBD1 might be the D (6 bases). Trimming shortened V by 4 bases and J by 5 bases, and 14 bases separated the two germline ends. Germline V lookup: CDR1 SGHRS, CDR2 YFSETQ. This CDR3 region has 14 residues. As DNA, the CDR3 is TGCGCCAGCAGCCTACAGGGAGTTCAAGATACGCAGTATTTT. As protein: CASSLQGVQDTQYF.

V and J are TRBV7-5 and TRBJ1-2. TRBV7-5 is annotated as a pseudogene. The CDR3 consists of 20 residues. CDR3 residues: CVRSPIDRRGTLGGNYGYTF. CDR3 in DNA: TGTGTCAGAAGCCCGATTGACCGTCGCGGGACCCTTGGGGGTAACTATGGCTACACCTTC.